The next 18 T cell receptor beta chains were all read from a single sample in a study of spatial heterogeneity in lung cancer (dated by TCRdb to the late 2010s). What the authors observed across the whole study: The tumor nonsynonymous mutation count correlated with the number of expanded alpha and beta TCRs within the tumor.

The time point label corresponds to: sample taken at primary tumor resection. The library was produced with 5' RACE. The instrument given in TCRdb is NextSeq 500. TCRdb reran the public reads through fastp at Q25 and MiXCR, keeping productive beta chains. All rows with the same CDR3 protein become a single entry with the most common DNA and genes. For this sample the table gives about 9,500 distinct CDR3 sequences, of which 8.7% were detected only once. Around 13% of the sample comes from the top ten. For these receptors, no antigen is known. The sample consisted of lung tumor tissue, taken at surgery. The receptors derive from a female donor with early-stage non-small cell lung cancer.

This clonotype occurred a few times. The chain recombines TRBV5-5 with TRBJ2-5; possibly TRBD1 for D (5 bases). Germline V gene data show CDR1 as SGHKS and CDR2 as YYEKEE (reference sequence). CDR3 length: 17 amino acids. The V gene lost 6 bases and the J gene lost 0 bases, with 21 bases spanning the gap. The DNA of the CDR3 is TGTGCCAGCACCCGTGTCCTGGACACCCAGTACCAAGAGACCCAGTACTTC. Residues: CASTRVLDTQYQETQYF.

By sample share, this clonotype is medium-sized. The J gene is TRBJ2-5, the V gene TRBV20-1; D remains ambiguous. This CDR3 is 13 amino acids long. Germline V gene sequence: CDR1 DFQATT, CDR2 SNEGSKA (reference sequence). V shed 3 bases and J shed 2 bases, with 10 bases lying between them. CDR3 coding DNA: TGCAGTGCTAGGAACGTCAATCAAGAGACCCAGTACTTC. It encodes CSARNVNQETQYF.

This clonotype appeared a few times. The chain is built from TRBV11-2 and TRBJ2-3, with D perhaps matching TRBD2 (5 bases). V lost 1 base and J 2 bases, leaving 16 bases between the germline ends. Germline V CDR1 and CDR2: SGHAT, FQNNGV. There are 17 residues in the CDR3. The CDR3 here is CASSLVPSSLNTDTQYF. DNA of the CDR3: TGTGCCAGCAGCTTAGTCCCTAGCAGCCTTAACACAGATACGCAGTATTTT.

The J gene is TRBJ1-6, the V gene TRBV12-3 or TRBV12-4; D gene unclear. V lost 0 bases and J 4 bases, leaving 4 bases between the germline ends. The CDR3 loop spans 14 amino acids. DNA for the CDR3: TGTGCCAGCAGTTTAGCGGATTATAATTCACCCCTCCACTTT. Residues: CASSLADYNSPLHF.

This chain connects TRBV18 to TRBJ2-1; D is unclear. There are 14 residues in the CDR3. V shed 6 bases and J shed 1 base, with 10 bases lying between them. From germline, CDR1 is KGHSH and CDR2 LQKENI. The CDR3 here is CASSPQASYNEQFF. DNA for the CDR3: TGTGCCAGCTCCCCGCAGGCTTCCTACAATGAGCAGTTCTTC.

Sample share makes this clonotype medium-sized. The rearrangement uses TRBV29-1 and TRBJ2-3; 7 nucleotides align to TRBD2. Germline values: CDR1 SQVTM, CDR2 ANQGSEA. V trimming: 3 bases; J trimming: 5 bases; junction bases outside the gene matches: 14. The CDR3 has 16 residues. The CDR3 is CSVDGGSKRQRDTQYF. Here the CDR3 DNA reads TGCAGCGTTGATGGCGGGAGTAAACGACAGCGAGATACGCAGTATTTT.

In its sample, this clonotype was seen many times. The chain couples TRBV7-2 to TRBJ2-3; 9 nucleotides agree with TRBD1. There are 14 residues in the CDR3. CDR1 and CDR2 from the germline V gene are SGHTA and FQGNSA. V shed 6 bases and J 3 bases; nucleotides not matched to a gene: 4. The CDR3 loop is CASRPGQGTDTQYF. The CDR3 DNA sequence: TGTGCCAGCAGACCGGGACAGGGAACAGATACGCAGTATTTT.

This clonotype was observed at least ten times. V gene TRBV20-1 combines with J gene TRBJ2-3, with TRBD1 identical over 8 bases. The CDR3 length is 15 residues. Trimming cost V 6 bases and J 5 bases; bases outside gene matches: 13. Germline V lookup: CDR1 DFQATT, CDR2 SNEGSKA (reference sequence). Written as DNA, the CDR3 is TGCAGTGCCAATTCTCCGGACAGGGTTGTAGATACGCAGTATTTT. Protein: CSANSPDRVVDTQYF.

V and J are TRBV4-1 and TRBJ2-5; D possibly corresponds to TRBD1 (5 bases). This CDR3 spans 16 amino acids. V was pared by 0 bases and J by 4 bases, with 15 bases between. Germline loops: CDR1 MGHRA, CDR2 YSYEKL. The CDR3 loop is CASSQDRTPAGETQYF. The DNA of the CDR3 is TGCGCCAGCAGCCAAGACCGGACACCCGCCGGAGAGACCCAGTACTTC.

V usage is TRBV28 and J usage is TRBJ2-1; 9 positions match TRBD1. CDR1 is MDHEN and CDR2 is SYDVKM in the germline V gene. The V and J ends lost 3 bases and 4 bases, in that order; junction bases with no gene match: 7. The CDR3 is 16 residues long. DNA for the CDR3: TGTGCCAGCAGTTTCTACGACAGGGGGGAGTACAATGAGCAGTTCTTC. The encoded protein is CASSFYDRGEYNEQFF.

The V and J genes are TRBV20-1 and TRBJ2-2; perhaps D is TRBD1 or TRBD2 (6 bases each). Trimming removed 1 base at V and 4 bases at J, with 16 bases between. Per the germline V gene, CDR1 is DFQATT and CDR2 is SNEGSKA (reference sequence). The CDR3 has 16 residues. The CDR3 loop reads CSARGDRGASTGELFF. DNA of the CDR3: TGCAGTGCTAGAGGTGATAGGGGGGCGAGCACCGGGGAGCTGTTTTTT.

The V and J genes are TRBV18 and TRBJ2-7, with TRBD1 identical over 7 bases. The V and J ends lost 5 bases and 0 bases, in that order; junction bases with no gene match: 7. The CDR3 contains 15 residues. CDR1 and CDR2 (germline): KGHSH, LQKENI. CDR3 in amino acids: CASSAGTASSYEQYF. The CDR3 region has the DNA TGTGCCAGCTCAGCCGGGACAGCCAGCTCCTACGAGCAGTACTTC.

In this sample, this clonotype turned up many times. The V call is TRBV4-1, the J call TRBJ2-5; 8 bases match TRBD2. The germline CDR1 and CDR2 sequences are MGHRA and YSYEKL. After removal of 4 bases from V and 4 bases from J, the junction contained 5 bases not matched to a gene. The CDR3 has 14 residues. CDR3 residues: CASSPIAGLETQYF. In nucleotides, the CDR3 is TGCGCCAGCAGCCCCATAGCGGGGTTAGAGACCCAGTACTTC.

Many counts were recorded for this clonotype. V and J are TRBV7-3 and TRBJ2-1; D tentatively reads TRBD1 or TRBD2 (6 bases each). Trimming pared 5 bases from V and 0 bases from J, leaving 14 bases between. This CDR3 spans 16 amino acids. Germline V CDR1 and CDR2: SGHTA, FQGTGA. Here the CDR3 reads CASSPRRGPSYNEQFF. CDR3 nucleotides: TGTGCCAGCAGCCCTCGCCGGGGGCCCTCCTACAATGAGCAGTTCTTC.

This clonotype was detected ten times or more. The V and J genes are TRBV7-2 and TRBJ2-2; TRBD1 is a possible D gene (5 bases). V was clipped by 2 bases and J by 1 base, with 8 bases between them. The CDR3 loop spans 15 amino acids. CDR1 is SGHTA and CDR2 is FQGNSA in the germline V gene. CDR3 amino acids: CASSLSRVNTGELFF. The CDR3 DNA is TGTGCCAGCAGCTTATCCAGGGTGAACACCGGGGAGCTGTTTTTT. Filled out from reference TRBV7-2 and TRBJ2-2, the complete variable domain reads GAGVSQSPSNKVTEKGKDVELRCDPISGHTALYWYRQSLGQGLEFLIYFQGNSAPDKSGLPSDRFSAERTGGSVSTLTIQRTQQEDSAVYLCASSLSRVNTGELFFGEGSRLTVL.

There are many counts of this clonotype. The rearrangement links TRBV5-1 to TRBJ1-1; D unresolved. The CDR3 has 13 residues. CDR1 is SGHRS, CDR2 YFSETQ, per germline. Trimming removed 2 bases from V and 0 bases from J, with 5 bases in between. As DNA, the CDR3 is TGCGCCAGCAGCTTAGAGATGAACACTGAAGCTTTCTTT. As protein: CASSLEMNTEAFF.

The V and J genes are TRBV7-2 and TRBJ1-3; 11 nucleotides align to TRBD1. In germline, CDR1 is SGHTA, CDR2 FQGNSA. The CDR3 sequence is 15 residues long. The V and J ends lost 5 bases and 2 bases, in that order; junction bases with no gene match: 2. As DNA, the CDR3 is TGTGCCAGCAGCCCGGACAGGGGGCCTGGAAACACCATATATTTT. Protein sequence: CASSPDRGPGNTIYF.

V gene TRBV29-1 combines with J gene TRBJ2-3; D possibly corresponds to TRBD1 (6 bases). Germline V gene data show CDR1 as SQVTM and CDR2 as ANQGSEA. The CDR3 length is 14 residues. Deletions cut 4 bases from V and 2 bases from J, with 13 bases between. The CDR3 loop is CSVARQGYTDTQYF. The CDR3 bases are TGCAGCGTTGCAAGGCAGGGGTACACAGATACGCAGTATTTT.